This TCR beta chain was profiled in a study of CD8+CD57+ T cells in acquired aplastic anemia. Study as a whole: DNA per sorted CD4+ or CD8+ sample ranged about 0.18 to 30 ug, averaging roughly 3.2 ug.

CD8+CD57+ cell expansion, shown by flow cytometry, had occurred in the patients selected for sequencing. V lost 4 bases and J 2 bases, leaving 12 bases between the germline ends. Germline V CDR1 and CDR2: MGHDK, SYGVNS. This CDR3 is built from 14 residues. The TCR beta profiling, which covered VDJ combination and CDR3 sequence, was carried out using genomic DNA as the template. In TCRdb, the reads were re-called with MiXCR into one record per CDR3 protein. The table records 200,000 to 250,000 distinct CDR3 sequences, 50% to 70% of them present only once. V usage is TRBV25-1 and J usage is TRBJ2-7, with D tentatively TRBD2 (6 bases). The sample was sorted CD4+, CD8+, or CD8+CD57+ T cells (not recorded which) from PBMCs. The TCR originated in a human donor with aplastic anemia. CDR3 sequence (DNA): TGTGCCAGCAGTGCCGGGTGGGGGGCCTACGAGCAGTACTTC. It is translated as CASSAGWGAYEQYF.